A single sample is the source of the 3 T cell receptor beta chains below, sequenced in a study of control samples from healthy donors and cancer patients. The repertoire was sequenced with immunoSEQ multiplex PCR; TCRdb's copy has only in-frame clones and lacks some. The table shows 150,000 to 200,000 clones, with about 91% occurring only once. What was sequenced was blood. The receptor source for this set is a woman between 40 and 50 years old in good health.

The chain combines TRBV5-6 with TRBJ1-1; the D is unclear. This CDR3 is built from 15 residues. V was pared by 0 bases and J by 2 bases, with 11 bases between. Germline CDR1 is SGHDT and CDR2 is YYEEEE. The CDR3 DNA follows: TGTGCCAGCAGCTTGGCGGGCAGAGAAAACACTGAAGCTTTCTTT. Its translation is CASSLAGRENTEAFF.

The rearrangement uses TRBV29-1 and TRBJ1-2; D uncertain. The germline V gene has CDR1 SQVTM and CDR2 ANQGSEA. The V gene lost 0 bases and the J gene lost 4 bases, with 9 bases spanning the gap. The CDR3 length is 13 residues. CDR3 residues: CSVEDRPSYGYTF. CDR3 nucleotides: TGCAGCGTTGAAGATCGACCGAGCTATGGCTACACCTTC.

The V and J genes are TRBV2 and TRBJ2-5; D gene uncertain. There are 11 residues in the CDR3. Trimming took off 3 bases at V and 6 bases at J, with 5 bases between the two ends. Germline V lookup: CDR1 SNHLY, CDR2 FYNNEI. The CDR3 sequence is CASSDTKTQYF. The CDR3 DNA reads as TGTGCCAGCAGTGACACAAAGACCCAGTACTTC.